A selection of T cell receptor beta chains follows, all from one sample in a study of blood T cell repertoires in COVID-19. Assay: immunoSEQ multiplex PCR; the TCRdb copy retains only in-frame clones and omits some. The table records roughly 80,000 clones, almost 85% of them present only once. Sequenced sample: peripheral blood. The origin of the receptors is a middle-aged man with acute or convalescent COVID-19. Both conserved end residues are part of each CDR3. D genes are given only for firm matches. Rows give clone size only sometimes, using once, few, many, or a class for an expanded clone.

D gene	V gene	CDR3 length	J gene	clone size	CDR3 protein	CDR3 DNA
NA	TRBV10-1	13	TRBJ1-2	NA	CASSGTLNYGYTF	TGCGCCAGCAGTGGGACACTCAACTATGGCTACACCTTC
TRBD1	TRBV4-2	16	TRBJ2-5	few	CASSQEGDRGLETQYF	TGTGCCAGCAGCCAAGAGGGGGACAGGGGGCTGGAGACCCAGTACTTC
NA	TRBV6-6	16	TRBJ1-3	NA	CASSRGQQLSGNTIYF	TGTGCCAGCAGTCGCGGACAGCAACTCTCTGGAAACACCATATATTTT
NA	TRBV25-1	12	TRBJ1-4	NA	CASSQLNEKLFF	TGTGCCAGCAGTCAACTGAATGAAAAACTGTTTTTT
TRBD1	TRBV29-1	13	TRBJ1-1	NA	CSVGGDRARGVFF	TGCAGCGTTGGTGGGGACAGGGCGCGTGGCGTTTTCTTC
NA	TRBV13	15	TRBJ2-1	NA	CASSFTSFSRNEQFF	TGTGCCAGCAGCTTTACTAGCTTTTCCCGCAATGAGCAGTTCTTC
TRBD1	TRBV19	15	TRBJ1-1	NA	CASSPLTGFRTEAFF	TGTGCCAGTAGTCCGCTGACAGGGTTTCGCACTGAAGCTTTCTTT
NA	TRBV5-1	14	TRBJ2-3	NA	CASSPSPGTDTQYF	TGCGCCAGCAGCCCCTCCCCAGGGACAGATACGCAGTATTTT
TRBD1	TRBV19	14	TRBJ1-1	NA	CASSTWTGGTEAFF	TGTGCCAGTAGTACCTGGACAGGGGGGACTGAAGCTTTCTTT
TRBD2	TRBV3-1/TRBV3-2	15	TRBJ2-7	NA	CASSQGSGRVEEQYF	TGTGCCAGCAGCCAAGGGTCAGGGAGGGTTGAAGAGCAGTACTTC
NA	TRBV28	13	TRBJ1-1	NA	CAGKLGGGTEAFF	TGTGCCGGCAAGTTGGGCGGGGGCACTGAAGCTTTCTTT
NA	TRBV6-6	15	TRBJ1-2	NA	CASSYSRPENYGYTF	TGTGCCAGCAGTTACTCGAGGCCTGAAAACTATGGCTACACCTTC
NA	TRBV27	14	TRBJ1-4	NA	CASSLGRNNEKLFF	TGTGCCAGCAGTTTGGGCAGGAATAATGAAAAACTGTTTTTT
TRBD2	TRBV4-3	15	TRBJ2-1	once	CASSQDTSGTNEQFF	TGCGCCAGCAGCCAAGATACTAGCGGTACCAATGAGCAGTTCTTC
NA	TRBV5-6	17	TRBJ2-5	NA	CASRLTGWGRVGETQYF	TGTGCCAGCAGACTCACAGGGTGGGGAAGGGTTGGAGAGACCCAGTACTTC
NA	TRBV2	15	TRBJ1-5	NA	CASSKGRQDNQPQHF	TGTGCCAGCAGTAAGGGACGACAGGACAATCAGCCCCAGCATTTT
TRBD2	TRBV5-8	15	TRBJ2-1	NA	CASSLGLAGGNEQFF	TGTGCCAGCAGCTTGGGACTAGCGGGAGGCAATGAGCAGTTCTTC
NA	TRBV20-1	13	TRBJ1-5	NA	CSASLQVYQPQHF	TGCAGTGCTAGTCTTCAGGTGTATCAGCCCCAGCATTTT
NA	TRBV9	14	TRBJ2-2	once	CASSVGRAPGELFF	TGTGCCAGCAGCGTAGGAAGAGCCCCCGGGGAGCTGTTTTTT
TRBD2	TRBV11-2	16	TRBJ2-1	NA	CASSDVTSGGNNEQFF	TGTGCCAGCAGCGATGTGACTAGCGGGGGAAACAATGAGCAGTTCTTC
TRBD1	TRBV11-2	17	TRBJ2-5	NA	CASSLRRTGGWGETQYF	TGTGCCAGCAGCTTAAGGCGGACAGGGGGCTGGGGAGAGACCCAGTACTTC
NA	TRBV7-8	17	TRBJ1-5	NA	CASSSRGRIESNQPQHF	TGTGCCAGCAGCTCAAGGGGTAGGATAGAAAGCAATCAGCCCCAGCATTTT
NA	TRBV29-1	13	TRBJ2-7	NA	CRGGGGPHYEQYF	TGCCGCGGTGGGGGCGGGCCCCATTACGAGCAGTACTTC
NA	TRBV7-6	14	TRBJ2-1	NA	CASSFNRVSDEQFF	TGTGCCAGCAGCTTTAACCGGGTGTCCGATGAGCAGTTCTTC
NA	TRBV19	15	TRBJ1-1	NA	CASSIDTSWPTEAFF	TGTGCCAGTAGTATAGATACCAGTTGGCCCACTGAAGCTTTCTTT
NA	TRBV7-9	15	TRBJ1-2	once	CASSPTGPRGNGYTF	TGTGCCAGCAGCCCCACCGGGCCCAGAGGGAATGGCTACACCTTC
NA	TRBV27	13	TRBJ2-7	NA	CASSFLDSYEQYF	TGTGCCAGCAGTTTCCTAGACAGCTACGAGCAGTACTTC
NA	TRBV6-2/TRBV6-3	16	TRBJ1-3	NA	CASSYGLPSSGNTIYF	TGTGCCAGCAGTTATGGGCTGCCAAGCTCTGGAAACACCATATATTTT
TRBD1	TRBV7-2	14	TRBJ1-1	NA	CASSSDRVGTEAFF	TGTGCCAGCAGTTCGGACAGGGTAGGAACTGAAGCTTTCTTT
TRBD2	TRBV27	15	TRBJ2-1	few	CASSRTGVAGDEQFF	TGTGCCAGCAGTCGGACCGGAGTAGCGGGGGATGAGCAGTTCTTC
TRBD1	TRBV7-2	16	TRBJ1-5	NA	CASSLGPGQGGQPQHF	TGTGCCAGCAGCTTAGGACCGGGACAGGGAGGACAGCCCCAGCATTTT
NA	TRBV4-1	14	TRBJ1-3	NA	CASSAGGAGNTIYF	TGCGCCAGCAGCGCGGGGGGGGCTGGAAACACCATATATTTT
TRBD2	TRBV4-3	16	TRBJ2-7	NA	CASSQDRAGGRYEQYF	TGCGCCAGCAGCCAAGATCGAGCGGGAGGGAGATACGAGCAGTACTTC
NA	TRBV19	16	TRBJ1-1	few	CASSIGTGRMNTEAFF	TGTGCCAGTAGTATAGGAACAGGGCGCATGAACACTGAAGCTTTCTTT
TRBD2	TRBV7-9	17	TRBJ2-1	NA	CASSWAAGLDLYNEQFF	TGTGCCAGCAGCTGGGCCGCCGGACTAGACCTTTACAATGAGCAGTTCTTC
TRBD2	TRBV7-6	15	TRBJ2-1	few	CASSFHGTSENEQFF	TGTGCCAGCAGCTTTCACGGGACTAGCGAGAATGAGCAGTTCTTC
NA	TRBV6-5	15	TRBJ2-3	NA	CASSSVGSPPVTQYF	TGTGCCAGCAGTTCCGTCGGGAGCCCGCCAGTTACGCAGTATTTT
TRBD1	TRBV5-1	15	TRBJ2-3	NA	CASSSNRGVTDTQYF	TGCGCCAGCAGCTCCAACAGGGGGGTGACAGATACGCAGTATTTT
NA	TRBV5-4	14	TRBJ1-3	NA	CASSLGQPGNTIYF	TGTGCCAGCAGCTTGGGACAGCCAGGAAACACCATATATTTT
NA	TRBV7-2	13	TRBJ2-4	NA	CASSLGTANIQYF	TGTGCCAGCAGCTTAGGGACAGCAAACATTCAGTACTTC
NA	TRBV30	12	TRBJ1-2	NA	CAWSTESLGYTF	TGTGCCTGGAGTACAGAGTCCTTAGGCTACACCTTC
NA	TRBV7-9	12	TRBJ2-5	NA	CASSLFEETQYF	TGTGCCAGCAGCTTATTCGAAGAGACCCAGTACTTC
TRBD2	TRBV12-3/TRBV12-4	13	TRBJ2-1	NA	CASSIPGLAGEFF	TGTGCCAGCAGTATACCGGGACTAGCGGGGGAGTTCTTC
NA	TRBV6-5	14	TRBJ2-5	once	CASSYSPGPETQYF	TGTGCCAGCAGTTACTCGCCAGGGCCAGAGACCCAGTACTTC
TRBD2	TRBV7-9	16	TRBJ2-3	NA	CASSLSRGGGADTQYF	TGTGCCAGCAGCTTATCCCGCGGGGGTGGGGCAGATACGCAGTATTTT
TRBD1	TRBV29-1	12	TRBJ2-7	NA	CSVGQGTYEQYF	TGCAGCGTGGGACAGGGAACCTACGAGCAGTACTTC
NA	TRBV7-2	14	TRBJ1-3	once	CASSSTGGGNTIYF	TGTGCCAGCAGCTCCACCGGCGGAGGAAACACCATATATTTT
TRBD1	TRBV11-1	15	TRBJ1-2	NA	CASSLGDSPIYGYTF	TGTGCCAGCAGCTTAGGGGACAGCCCAATCTATGGCTACACCTTC
TRBD2	TRBV28	15	TRBJ2-6	NA	CASRHGTTGANVLTF	TGTGCCAGCAGGCACGGGACTACTGGGGCCAACGTCCTGACTTTC
NA	TRBV27	14	TRBJ1-5	NA	CASSPPGGNQPQHF	TGTGCCAGCAGTCCCCCGGGGGGCAATCAGCCCCAGCATTTT
TRBD2	TRBV9	15	TRBJ2-3	NA	CASSVEREGPRSQYF	TGTGCCAGCAGCGTAGAGCGGGAGGGCCCTCGTTCGCAGTATTTT
TRBD1	TRBV5-1	16	TRBJ1-1	NA	CASSQRGTVRNTEAFF	TGCGCCAGCAGCCAGAGAGGGACAGTCCGAAACACTGAAGCTTTCTTT
NA	TRBV25-1	12	TRBJ1-1	NA	CASTGFGTEAFF	TGTGCCAGTACGGGTTTTGGCACTGAAGCTTTCTTT
NA	TRBV12-3/TRBV12-4	11	TRBJ2-1	NA	CASRHNNEQFF	TGTGCCAGCAGGCACAACAATGAGCAGTTCTTC
NA	TRBV4-3	13	TRBJ2-3	NA	CASSPRRTDTQYF	TGCGCCAGCAGCCCGCGCCGAACAGATACGCAGTATTTT